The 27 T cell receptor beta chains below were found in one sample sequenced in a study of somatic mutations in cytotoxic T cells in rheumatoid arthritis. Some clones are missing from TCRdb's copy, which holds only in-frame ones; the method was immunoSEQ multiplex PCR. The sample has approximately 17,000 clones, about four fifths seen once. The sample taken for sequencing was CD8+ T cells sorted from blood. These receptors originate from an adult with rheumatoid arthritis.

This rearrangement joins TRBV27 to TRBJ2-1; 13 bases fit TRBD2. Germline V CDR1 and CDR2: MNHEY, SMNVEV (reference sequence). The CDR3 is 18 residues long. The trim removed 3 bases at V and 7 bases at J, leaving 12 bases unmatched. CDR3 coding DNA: TGTGCCAGCAGTTTGGCGGGGGTGGGACTAGCGGGATTGAATGAGCAGTTCTTC. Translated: CASSLAGVGLAGLNEQFF.

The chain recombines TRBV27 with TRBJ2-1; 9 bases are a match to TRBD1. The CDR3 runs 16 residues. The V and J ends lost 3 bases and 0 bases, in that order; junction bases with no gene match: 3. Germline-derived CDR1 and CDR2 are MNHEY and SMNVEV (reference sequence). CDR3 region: CASSLTGGHSYNEQFF. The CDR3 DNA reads TGTGCCAGCAGTTTGACAGGGGGTCACTCCTACAATGAGCAGTTCTTC.

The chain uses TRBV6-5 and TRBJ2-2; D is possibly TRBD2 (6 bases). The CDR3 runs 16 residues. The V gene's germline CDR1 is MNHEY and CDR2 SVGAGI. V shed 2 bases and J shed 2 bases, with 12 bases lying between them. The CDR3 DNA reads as TGTGCCAGCAGTTACCTGGGCGGGGTCAACACCGGGGAGCTGTTTTTT. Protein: CASSYLGGVNTGELFF.

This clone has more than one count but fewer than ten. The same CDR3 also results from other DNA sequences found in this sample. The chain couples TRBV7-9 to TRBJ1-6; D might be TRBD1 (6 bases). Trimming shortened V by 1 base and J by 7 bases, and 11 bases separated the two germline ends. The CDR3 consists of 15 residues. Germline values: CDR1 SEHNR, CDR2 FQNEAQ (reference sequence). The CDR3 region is CASSLEAGANSPLHF. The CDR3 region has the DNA TGTGCCAGCAGCTTAGAGGCAGGGGCCAATTCACCCCTCCACTTT. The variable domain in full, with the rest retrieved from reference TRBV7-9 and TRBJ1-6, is DTGVSQNPRHKITKRGQNVTFRCDPISEHNRLYWYRQTLGQGPEFLTYFQNEAQLEKSRLLSDRFSAERPKGSFSTLEIQRTEQGDSAMYLCASSLEAGANSPLHFGNGTRLTVT.

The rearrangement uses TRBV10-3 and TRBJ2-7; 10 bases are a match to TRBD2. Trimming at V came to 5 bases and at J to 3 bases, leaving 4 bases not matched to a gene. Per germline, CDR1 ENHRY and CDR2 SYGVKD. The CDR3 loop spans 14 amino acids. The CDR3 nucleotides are TGTGCCATCAGTCTAGCGGGGGTCCTCTACGAGCAGTACTTC. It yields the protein CAISLAGVLYEQYF.

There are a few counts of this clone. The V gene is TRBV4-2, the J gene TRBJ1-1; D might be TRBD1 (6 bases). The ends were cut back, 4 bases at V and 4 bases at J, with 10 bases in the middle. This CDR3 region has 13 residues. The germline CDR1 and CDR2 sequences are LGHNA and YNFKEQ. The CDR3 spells CASSPEGGTEAFF. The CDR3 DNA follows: TGTGCCAGCAGCCCGGAAGGGGGCACTGAAGCTTTCTTT.

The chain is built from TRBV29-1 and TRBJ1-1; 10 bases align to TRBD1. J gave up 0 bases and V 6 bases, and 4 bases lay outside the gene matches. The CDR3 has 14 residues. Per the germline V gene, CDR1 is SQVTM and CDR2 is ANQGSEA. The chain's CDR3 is CSVGTGDMNTEAFF. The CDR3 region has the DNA TGCAGCGTCGGGACAGGGGACATGAACACTGAAGCTTTCTTT.

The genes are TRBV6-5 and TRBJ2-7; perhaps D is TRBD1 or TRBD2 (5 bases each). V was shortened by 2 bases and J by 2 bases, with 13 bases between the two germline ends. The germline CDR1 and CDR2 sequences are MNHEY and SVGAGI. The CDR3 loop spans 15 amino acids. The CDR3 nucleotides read TGTGCCAGCAGTTACATAGGGACGGGGACCTACGAGCAGTACTTC. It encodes CASSYIGTGTYEQYF.

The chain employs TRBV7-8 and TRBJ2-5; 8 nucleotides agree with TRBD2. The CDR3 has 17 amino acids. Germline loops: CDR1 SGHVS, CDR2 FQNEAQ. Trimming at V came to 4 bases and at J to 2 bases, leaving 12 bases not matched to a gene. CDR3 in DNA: TGTGCCAGCAGCTCCAAGGGAGCGGGGGCGTATCAAGAGACCCAGTACTTC. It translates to CASSSKGAGAYQETQYF.

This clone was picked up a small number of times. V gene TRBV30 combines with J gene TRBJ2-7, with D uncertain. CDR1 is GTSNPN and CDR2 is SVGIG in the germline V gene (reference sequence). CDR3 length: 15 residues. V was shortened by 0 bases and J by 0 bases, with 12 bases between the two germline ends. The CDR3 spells CAWSVDSMDSYEQYF. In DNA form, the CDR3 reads TGTGCCTGGAGTGTAGACTCGATGGACTCCTACGAGCAGTACTTC. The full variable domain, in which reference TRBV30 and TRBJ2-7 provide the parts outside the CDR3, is SQTIHQWPATLVQPVGSPLSLECTVEGTSNPNLYWYRQAAGRGLQLLFYSVGIGQISSEVPQNLSASRPQDRQFILSSKKLLLSDSGFYLCAWSVDSMDSYEQYFGPGTRLTVT.

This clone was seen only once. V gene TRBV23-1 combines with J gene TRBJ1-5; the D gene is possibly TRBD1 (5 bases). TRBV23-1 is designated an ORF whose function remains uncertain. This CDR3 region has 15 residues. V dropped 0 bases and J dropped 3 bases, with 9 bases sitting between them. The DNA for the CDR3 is TGCGCCAGCAGTCAATCTGCAGGGCCCAATCAGCCCCAGCATTTT. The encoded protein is CASSQSAGPNQPQHF.

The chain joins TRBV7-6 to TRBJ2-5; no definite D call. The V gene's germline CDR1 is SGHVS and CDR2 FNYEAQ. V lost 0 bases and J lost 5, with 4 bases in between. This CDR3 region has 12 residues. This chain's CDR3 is CASSLAVETQYF. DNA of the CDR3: TGTGCCAGCAGCTTAGCGGTGGAGACCCAGTACTTC.

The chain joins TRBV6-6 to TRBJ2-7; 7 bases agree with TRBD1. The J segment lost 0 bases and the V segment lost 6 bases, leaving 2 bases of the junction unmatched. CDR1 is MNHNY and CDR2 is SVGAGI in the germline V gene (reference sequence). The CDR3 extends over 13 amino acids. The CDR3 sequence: CASRTGSSYEQYF. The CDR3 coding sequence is TGTGCCAGCAGGACAGGGAGCTCCTACGAGCAGTACTTC.

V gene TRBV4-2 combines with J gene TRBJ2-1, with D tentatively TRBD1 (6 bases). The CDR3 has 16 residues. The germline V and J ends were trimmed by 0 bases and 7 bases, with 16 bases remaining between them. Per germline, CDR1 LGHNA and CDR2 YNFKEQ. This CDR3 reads CASSQEVGAIVNEQFF. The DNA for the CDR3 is TGTGCCAGCAGCCAAGAGGTGGGGGCCATAGTAAATGAGCAGTTCTTC.

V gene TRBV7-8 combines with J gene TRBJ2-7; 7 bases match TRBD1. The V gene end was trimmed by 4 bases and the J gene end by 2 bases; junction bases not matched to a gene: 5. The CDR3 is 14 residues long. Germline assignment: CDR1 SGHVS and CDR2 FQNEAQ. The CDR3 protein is CASSSRGFPYEQYF. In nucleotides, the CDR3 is TGTGCCAGCAGCTCCAGGGGGTTCCCCTACGAGCAGTACTTC. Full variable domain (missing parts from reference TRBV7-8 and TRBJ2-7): GAGVSQSPRYKVAKRGQDVALRCDPISGHVSLFWYQQALGQGPEFLTYFQNEAQLDKSGLPSDRFFAERPEGSVSTLKIQRTQQEDSAVYLCASSSRGFPYEQYFGPGTRLTVT.

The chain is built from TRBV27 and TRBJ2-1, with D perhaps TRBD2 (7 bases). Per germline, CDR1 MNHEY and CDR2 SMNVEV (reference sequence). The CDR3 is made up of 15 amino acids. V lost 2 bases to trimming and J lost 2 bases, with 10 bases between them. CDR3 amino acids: CASSLAGAPYNEQFF. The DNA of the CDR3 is TGTGCCAGCAGTTTAGCGGGGGCGCCCTACAATGAGCAGTTCTTC.

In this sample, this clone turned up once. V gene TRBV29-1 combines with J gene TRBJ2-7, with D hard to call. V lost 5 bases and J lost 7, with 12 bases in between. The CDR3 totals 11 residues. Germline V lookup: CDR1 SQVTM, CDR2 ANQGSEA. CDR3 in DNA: TGCAGCGTTCTGATTTGGCGGGAGCAGTACTTC. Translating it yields CSVLIWREQYF.

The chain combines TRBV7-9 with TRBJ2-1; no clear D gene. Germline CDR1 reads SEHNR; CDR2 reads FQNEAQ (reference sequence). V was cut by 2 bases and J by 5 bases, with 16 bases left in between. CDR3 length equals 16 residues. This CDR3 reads CASSLSEQLIHNEQFF. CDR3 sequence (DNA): TGTGCCAGCAGCTTAAGTGAACAGTTGATTCACAATGAGCAGTTCTTC.

The CDR3, as DNA: TGCGCCAGCAGCCAAGAGCCTACAACGAGCTCCTACAATGAGCAGTTCTTC. Protein product: CASSQEPTTSSYNEQFF. The chain links TRBV4-1 to TRBJ2-1, with D hard to call. Germline V CDR1 and CDR2: MGHRA, YSYEKL. The CDR3 loop spans 17 amino acids. V was cut by 0 bases and J by 0 bases, with 12 bases left in between.

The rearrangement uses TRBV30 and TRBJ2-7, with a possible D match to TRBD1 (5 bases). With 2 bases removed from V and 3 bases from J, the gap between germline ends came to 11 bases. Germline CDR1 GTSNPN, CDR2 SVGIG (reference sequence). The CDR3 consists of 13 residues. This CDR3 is CAWSMTDNYEQYF. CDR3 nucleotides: TGTGCCTGGAGTATGACAGACAACTACGAGCAGTACTTC.

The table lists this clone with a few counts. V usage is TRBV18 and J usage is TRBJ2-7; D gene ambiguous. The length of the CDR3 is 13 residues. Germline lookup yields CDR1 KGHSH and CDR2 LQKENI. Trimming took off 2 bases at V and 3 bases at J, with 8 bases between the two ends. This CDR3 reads CASSPSDGYEQYF. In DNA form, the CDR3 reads TGTGCCAGCTCACCAAGCGACGGCTACGAGCAGTACTTC.

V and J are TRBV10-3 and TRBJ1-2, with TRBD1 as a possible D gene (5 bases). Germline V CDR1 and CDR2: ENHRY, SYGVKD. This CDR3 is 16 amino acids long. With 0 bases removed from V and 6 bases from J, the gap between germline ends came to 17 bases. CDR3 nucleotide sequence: TGTGCCATCAGTGAGTCGATAGGGGAAGTCGTTCATGGCTACACCTTC. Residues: CAISESIGEVVHGYTF.

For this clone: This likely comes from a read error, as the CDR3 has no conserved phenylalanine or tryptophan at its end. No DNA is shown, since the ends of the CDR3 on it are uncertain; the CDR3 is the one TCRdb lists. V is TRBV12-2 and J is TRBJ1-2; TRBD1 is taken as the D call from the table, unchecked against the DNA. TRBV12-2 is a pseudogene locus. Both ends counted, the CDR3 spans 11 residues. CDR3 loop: CASRLGGQGAR.

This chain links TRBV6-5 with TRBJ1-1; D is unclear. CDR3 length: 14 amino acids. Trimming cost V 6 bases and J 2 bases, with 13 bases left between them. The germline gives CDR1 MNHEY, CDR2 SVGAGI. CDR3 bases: TGTGCCAGCAGGCACAGTTTTGGTAACACTGAAGCTTTCTTT. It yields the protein CASRHSFGNTEAFF.

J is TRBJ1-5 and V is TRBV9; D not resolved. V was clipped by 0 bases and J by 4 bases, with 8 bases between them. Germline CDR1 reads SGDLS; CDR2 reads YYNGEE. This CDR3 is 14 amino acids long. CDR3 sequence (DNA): TGTGCCAGCAGCGTAGAGGCCGGGAATCAGCCCCAGCATTTT. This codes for CASSVEAGNQPQHF.

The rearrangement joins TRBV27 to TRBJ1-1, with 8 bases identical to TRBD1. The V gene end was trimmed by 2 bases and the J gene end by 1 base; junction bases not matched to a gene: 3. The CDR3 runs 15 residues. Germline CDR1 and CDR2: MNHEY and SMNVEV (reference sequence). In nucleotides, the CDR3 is TGTGCCAGCAGTTTAGCCGGGACAGGGAACACTGAAGCTTTCTTT. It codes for CASSLAGTGNTEAFF.

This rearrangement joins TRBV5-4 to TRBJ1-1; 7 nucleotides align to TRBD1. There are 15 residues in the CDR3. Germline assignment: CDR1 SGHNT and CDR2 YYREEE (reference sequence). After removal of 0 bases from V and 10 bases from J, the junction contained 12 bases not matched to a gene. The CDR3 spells CASSLGDVGTEVAFF. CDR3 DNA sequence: TGTGCCAGCAGCTTGGGTGATGTCGGGACAGAGGTAGCTTTCTTT.